This T cell receptor beta chain was identified during a study of T-cell memory formation after mild COVID-19. This clonotype was counted between two and nine times. Germline assignment: CDR1 MNHNS and CDR2 SASEGT. This CDR3 is 14 amino acids long. V was pared by 0 bases and J by 1 base, with 6 bases between. Each CDR3 protein gets one entry after TCRdb re-called the 5' RACE reads with MiXCR. The sample yields 120,000 or so distinct CDR3 sequences, about 17% seen once. The material sequenced was PBMCs or a T cell subset sorted from them (not recorded which). The clonotype comes from a man aged 18-30 years who had mild COVID-19 (a few samples of this study predate the infection). Cell type and time point are not known. The rearrangement joins TRBV6-1 to TRBJ1-1; D not certain. The CDR3 DNA reads TGTGCCAGCAGTGAAGCTTGGAAGAACACTGAAGCTTTCTTT. Translating gives CASSEAWKNTEAFF.